A single sample gave rise to the 5 T cell receptor beta chains below, sequenced in a study of blood T cell repertoires in COVID-19 (TCRdb year 2020). Library prep was done by the immunoSEQ multiplex PCR assay. Imported from immuneACCESS, the table was reduced by TCRdb to in-frame sequences with V and J called. These copies leave out some clones; in studies compared against another copy, an unresolved V gene accounts for under half, and the cause of the remainder is not known. Recorded for this sample are 40,000 to 55,000 clones; 70% to 80% of them occurred a single time. The ten biggest clones cover about 6.1% of the sample. Sequences were obtained from PBMCs or T cells enriched from blood (not recorded which). Receptor source: a woman aged 50 to 65 with acute COVID-19.

CDR3 sequence reads: CASRVTGSPLHF. Written as DNA, the CDR3 is TGTGCCAGCAGAGTTACGGGTTCACCCCTCCACTTT. The V and J genes are TRBV5-5 and TRBJ1-6; D not certain. Germline-derived CDR1 and CDR2 are SGHKS and YYEKEE (reference sequence). V was pared by 5 bases and J by 9 bases, with 9 bases between. This CDR3 has 12 residues.

The chain employs TRBV19 and TRBJ1-2; D not certain. CDR3 length equals 12 residues. V was cut by 5 bases and J by 8 bases, with 12 bases left in between. Germline V gene sequence: CDR1 LNHDA, CDR2 SQIVND (reference sequence). The CDR3 reads CASSPTVFGYTF. The CDR3 DNA reads TGTGCCAGTAGTCCAACAGTCTTCGGCTACACCTTC.

The chain is built from TRBV29-1 and TRBJ2-5, with TRBD2 identical over 8 bases. The CDR3 covers 13 residues. Germline V gene sequence: CDR1 SQVTM, CDR2 ANQGSEA. Trimming cost V 6 bases and J 4 bases; bases outside gene matches: 7. CDR3 coding DNA: TGCAGCGTCCAGACTAGCGCAGGAGAGACCCAGTACTTC. Protein: CSVQTSAGETQYF.

V is TRBV5-1 and J is TRBJ2-1, with D maybe TRBD2 (7 bases). Trimming took 4 bases from V and 7 from J, leaving 12 bases between them. Per the germline V gene, CDR1 is SGHRS and CDR2 is YFSETQ. The CDR3 covers 13 residues. CDR3 DNA: TGCGCCAGCAGCCGGGGGGCAGCTAATGAGCAGTTCTTC. It yields the protein CASSRGAANEQFF.

The chain is built from TRBV7-2 and TRBJ2-1; TRBD2 aligns across 7 bases. This CDR3 contains 15 residues. Unmatched junction bases numbered 9, after V lost 4 bases and J lost 6 bases. CDR1 and CDR2 from the germline V gene are SGHTA and FQGNSA. The CDR3: CASSSNREAGNEQFF. CDR3 sequence (DNA): TGTGCCAGCAGCTCAAACCGGGAGGCTGGCAATGAGCAGTTCTTC.